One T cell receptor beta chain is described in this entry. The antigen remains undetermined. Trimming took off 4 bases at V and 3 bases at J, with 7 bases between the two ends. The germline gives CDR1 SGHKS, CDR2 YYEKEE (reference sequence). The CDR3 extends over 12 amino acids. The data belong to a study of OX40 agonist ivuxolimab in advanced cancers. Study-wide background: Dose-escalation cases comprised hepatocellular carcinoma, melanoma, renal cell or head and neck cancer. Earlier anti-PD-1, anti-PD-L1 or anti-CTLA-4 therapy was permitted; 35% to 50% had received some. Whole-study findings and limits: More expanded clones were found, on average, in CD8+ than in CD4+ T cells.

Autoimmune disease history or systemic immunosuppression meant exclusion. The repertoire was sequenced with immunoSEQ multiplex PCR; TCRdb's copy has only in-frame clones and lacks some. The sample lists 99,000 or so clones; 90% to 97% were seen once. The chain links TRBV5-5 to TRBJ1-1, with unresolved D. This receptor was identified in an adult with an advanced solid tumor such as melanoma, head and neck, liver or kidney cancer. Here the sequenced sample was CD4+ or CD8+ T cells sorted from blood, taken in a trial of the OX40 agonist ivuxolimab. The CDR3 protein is CASSVLDTEAFF. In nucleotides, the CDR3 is TGTGCCAGCAGCGTATTGGACACTGAAGCTTTCTTT.